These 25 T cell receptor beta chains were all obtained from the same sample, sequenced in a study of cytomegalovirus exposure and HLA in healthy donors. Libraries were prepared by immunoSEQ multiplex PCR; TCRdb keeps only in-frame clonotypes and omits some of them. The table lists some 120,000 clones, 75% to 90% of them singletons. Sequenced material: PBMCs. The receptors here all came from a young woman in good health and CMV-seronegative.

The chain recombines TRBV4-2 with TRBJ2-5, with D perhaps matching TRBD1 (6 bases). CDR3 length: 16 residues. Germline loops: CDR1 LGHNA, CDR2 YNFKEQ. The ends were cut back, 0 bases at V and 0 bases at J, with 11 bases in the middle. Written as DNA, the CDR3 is TGTGCCAGCAGCCAAGATCAGGGGAGCGACCAAGAGACCCAGTACTTC. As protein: CASSQDQGSDQETQYF.

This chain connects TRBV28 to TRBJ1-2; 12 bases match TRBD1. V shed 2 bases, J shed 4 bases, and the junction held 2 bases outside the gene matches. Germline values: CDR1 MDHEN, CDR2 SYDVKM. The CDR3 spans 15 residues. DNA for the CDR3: TGTGCCAGCAGTTTAGGGACAGGGGGCGTCTATGGCTACACCTTC. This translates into CASSLGTGGVYGYTF.

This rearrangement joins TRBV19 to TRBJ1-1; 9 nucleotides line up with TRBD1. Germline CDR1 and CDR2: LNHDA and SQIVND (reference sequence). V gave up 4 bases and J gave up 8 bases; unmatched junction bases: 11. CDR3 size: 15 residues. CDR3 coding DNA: TGTGCCAGTAGTACATCGGACAGGGGAGTTACGGAAGCTTTCTTT. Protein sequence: CASSTSDRGVTEAFF.

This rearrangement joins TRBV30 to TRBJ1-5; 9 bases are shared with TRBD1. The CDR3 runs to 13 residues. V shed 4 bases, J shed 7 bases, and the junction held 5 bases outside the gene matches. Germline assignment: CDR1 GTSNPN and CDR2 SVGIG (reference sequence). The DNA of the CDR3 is TGTGCCTGGAAAGGGACAGGGCGCCAGCCCCAGCATTTT. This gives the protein CAWKGTGRQPQHF.

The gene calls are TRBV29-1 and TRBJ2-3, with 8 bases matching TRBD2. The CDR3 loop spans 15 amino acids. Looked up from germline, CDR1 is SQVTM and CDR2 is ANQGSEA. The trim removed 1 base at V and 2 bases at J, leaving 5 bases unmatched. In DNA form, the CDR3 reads TGCAGCGTTGAAGGCCCAGCGGGGGACACAGATACGCAGTATTTT. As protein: CSVEGPAGDTDTQYF.

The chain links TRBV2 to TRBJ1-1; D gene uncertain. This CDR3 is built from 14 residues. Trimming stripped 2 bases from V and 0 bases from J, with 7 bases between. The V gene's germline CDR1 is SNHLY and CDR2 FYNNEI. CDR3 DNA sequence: TGTGCCAGCAGTGAACAGATCATGAACACTGAAGCTTTCTTT. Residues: CASSEQIMNTEAFF.

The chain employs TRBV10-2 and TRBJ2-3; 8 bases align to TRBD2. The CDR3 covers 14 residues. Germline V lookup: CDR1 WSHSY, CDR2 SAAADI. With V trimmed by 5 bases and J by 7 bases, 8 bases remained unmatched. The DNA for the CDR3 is TGCGCCAGCAGTAGCGGGAGTGCCCGGAATACGCAGTATTTT. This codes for CASSSGSARNTQYF.

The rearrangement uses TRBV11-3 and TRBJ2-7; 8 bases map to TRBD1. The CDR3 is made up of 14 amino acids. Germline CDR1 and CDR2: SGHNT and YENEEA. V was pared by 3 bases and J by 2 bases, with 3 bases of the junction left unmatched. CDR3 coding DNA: TGTGCCAGCAGCTTTGGACAGGGTCCCTACGAGCAGTACTTC. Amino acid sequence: CASSFGQGPYEQYF.

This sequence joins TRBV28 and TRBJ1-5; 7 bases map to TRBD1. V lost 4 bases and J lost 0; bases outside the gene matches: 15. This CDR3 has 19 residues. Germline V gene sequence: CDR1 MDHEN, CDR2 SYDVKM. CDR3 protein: CASSSQGEHLMYSNQPQHF. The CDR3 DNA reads TGTGCCAGCAGTTCGCAGGGGGAACATTTAATGTATAGCAATCAGCCCCAGCATTTT. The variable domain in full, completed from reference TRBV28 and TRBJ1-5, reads DVKVTQSSRYLVKRTGEKVFLECVQDMDHENMFWYRQDPGLGLRLIYFSYDVKMKEKGDIPEGYSVSREKKERFSLILESASTNQTSMYLCASSSQGEHLMYSNQPQHFGDGTRLSIL.

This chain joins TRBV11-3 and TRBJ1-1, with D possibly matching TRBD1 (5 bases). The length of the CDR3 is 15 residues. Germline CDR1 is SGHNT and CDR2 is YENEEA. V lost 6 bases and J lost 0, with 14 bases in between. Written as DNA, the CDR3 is TGTGCCAGCAGGCGAGGTCCGACAGTGAACACTGAAGCTTTCTTT. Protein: CASRRGPTVNTEAFF.

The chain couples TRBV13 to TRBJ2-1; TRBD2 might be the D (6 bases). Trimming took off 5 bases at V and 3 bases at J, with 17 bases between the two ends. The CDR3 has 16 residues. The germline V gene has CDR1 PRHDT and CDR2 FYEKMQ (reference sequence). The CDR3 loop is CASSGELAGFYNEQFF. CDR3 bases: TGTGCCAGCAGCGGAGAACTAGCCGGCTTCTACAATGAGCAGTTCTTC.

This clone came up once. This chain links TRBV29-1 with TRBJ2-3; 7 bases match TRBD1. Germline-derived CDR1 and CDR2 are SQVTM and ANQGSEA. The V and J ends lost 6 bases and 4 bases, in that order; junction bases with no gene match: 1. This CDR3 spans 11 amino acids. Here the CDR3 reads CSVGGADTQYF. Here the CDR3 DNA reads TGCAGCGTAGGGGGCGCAGATACGCAGTATTTT.

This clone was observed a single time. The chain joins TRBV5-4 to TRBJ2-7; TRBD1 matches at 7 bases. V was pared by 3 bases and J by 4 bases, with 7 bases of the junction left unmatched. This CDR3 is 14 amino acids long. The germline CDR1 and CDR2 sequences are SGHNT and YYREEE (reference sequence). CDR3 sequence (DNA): TGTGCCAGCAGCTCGGACAGGAGCCCTTACGAGCAGTACGTC. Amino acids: CASSSDRSPYEQYV.

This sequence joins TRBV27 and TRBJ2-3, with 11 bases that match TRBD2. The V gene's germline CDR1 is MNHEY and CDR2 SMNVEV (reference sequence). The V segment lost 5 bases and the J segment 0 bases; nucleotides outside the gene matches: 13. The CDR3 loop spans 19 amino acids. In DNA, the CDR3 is TGTGCCAGCAGTCAACACCCGGGACTAGCGGCGACTAGCACAGATACGCAGTATTTT. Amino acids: CASSQHPGLAATSTDTQYF.

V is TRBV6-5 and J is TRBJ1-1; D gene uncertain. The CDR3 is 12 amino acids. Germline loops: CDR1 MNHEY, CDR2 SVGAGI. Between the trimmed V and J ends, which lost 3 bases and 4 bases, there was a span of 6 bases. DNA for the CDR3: TGTGCCAGCAGTTATACGAGCACTGAAGCTTTCTTT. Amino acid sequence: CASSYTSTEAFF.

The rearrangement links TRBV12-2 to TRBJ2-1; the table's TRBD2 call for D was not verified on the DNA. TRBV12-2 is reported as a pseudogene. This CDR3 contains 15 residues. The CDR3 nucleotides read TGTGCAAGTCGCTTCGGAGCGGGGGGCCCCAATGAGCAGTTCTTC. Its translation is CASRFGAGGPNEQFF.

The CDR3 coding sequence is TGCGCCAGCAGTGACGAGGTGTCCCAGCATTTT. Residues: CASSDEVSQHF. The chain employs TRBV10-2 and TRBJ1-5; D not certain. Germline CDR1 is WSHSY and CDR2 is SAAADI. The ends were cut back, 3 bases at V and 11 bases at J, with 8 bases in the middle. CDR3 length equals 11 residues.

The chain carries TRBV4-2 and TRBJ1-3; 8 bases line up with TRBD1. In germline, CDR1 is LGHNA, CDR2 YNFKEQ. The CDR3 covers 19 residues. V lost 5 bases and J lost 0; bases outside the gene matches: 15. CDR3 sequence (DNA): TGTGCCAGCAGCTTTCTCCCGGGACAGGCAATTAGCTCTGGAAACACCATATATTTT. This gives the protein CASSFLPGQAISSGNTIYF.

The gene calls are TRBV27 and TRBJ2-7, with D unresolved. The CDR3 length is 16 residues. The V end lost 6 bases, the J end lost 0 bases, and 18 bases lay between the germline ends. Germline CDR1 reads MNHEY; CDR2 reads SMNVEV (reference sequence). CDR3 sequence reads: CASSIPTTKGSYEQYV. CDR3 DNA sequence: TGTGCCAGCAGCATACCGACAACAAAAGGCTCCTACGAGCAGTACGTC.

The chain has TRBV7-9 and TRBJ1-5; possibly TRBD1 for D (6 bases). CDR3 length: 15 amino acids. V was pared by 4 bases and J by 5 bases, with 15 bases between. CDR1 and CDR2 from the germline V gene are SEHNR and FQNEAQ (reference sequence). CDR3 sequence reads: CASSSTTGTHQPQHF. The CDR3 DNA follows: TGTGCCAGCAGCTCGACAACCGGGACACATCAGCCCCAGCATTTT.

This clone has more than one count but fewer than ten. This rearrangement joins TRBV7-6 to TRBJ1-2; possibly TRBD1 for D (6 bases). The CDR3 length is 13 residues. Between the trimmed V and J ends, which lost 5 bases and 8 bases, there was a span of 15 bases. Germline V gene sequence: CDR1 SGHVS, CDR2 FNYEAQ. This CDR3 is CASSPDRLQGYTF. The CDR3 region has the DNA TGTGCCAGCAGCCCCGACAGGTTACAAGGCTACACCTTC.

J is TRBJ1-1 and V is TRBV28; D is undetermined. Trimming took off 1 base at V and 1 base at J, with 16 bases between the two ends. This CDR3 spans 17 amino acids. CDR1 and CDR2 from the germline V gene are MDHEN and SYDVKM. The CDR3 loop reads CASSLSGGGGWNTEAFF. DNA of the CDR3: TGTGCCAGCAGTTTATCTGGCGGCGGAGGATGGAACACTGAAGCTTTCTTT.

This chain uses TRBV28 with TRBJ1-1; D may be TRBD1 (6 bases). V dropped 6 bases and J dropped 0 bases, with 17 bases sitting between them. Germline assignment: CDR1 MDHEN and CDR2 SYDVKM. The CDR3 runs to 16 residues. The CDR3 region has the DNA TGTGCCAGCAGAATGGGGCCACAGGGCATGAACACTGAAGCTTTCTTT. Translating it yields CASRMGPQGMNTEAFF.

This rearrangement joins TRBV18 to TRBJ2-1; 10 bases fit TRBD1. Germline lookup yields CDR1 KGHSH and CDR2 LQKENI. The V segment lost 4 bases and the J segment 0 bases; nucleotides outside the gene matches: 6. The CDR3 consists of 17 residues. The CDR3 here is CASSQRQGANSYNEQFF. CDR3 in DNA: TGTGCCAGCTCACAGCGACAGGGGGCGAACTCCTACAATGAGCAGTTCTTC.

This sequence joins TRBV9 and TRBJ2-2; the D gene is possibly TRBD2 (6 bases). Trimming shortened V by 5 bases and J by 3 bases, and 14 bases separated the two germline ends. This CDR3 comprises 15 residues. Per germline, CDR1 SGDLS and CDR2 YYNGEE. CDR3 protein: CASRPPGLDTGELFF. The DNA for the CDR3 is TGTGCCAGCAGGCCTCCGGGACTGGACACCGGGGAGCTGTTTTTT.